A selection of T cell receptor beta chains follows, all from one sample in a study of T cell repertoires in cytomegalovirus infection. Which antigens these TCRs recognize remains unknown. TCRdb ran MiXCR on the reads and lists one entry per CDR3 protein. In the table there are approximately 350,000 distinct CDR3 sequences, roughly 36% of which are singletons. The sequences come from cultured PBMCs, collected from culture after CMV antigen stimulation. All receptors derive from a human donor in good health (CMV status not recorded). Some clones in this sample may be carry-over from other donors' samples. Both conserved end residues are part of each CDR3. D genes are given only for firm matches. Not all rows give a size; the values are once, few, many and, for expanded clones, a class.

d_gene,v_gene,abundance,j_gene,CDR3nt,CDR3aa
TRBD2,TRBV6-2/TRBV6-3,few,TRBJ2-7,TGTGCCAGCAGCCCCAGACTAGCGGGAGGGCCCGGCGAGCAGTACTTC,CASSPRLAGGPGEQYF
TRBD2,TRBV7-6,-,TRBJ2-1,TGTGCCAGCAGCCCTCGGGCTAGCGGTGCCTACAATGAGCAGTTCTTC,CASSPRASGAYNEQFF
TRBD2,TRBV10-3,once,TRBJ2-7,TGTGCCATCAGTGATACCGGGGGGTCCTCCTACGAGCAGTACTTC,CAISDTGGSSYEQYF
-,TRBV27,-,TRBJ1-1,TGTGCCAGCAGGCACCTGGTGGGGAACACTGAAGCTTTCTTT,CASRHLVGNTEAFF
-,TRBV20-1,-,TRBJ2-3,TGCAGTGCTACAAGCACAGATACGCAGTATTTT,CSATSTDTQYF
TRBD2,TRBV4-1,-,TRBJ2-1,TGCGCCAGCAGCCAAGATACTGGGACTAAGCGGTTCTTC,CASSQDTGTKRFF
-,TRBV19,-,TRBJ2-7,TGTGCCAGTAGTATGGCACAGGCAGCTACCTACGAGCAGTACTTC,CASSMAQAATYEQYF
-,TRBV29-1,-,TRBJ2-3,TGCAGCTCCGGGGCAGGGAATGAAGGAGATACGCAGTATTTT,CSSGAGNEGDTQYF
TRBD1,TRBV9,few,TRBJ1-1,TGTGCCAGCAGCCCCTGGACAGGGGGAGAATCTGAAGCTTTCTTT,CASSPWTGGESEAFF
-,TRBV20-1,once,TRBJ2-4,TGCAGTGCTAGAGATGGGGGGCAGCTGGACATTCAGTACTTC,CSARDGGQLDIQYF
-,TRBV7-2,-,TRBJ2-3,TGTGCCAGCAGCTTGAGGTCCAGCGGTAGCACAGATACGCAGTATTTT,CASSLRSSGSTDTQYF
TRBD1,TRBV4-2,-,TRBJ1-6,TGTGCCAGCAGCCAGGACTGGACAGGGAGTTCACCCCTCCACTTT,CASSQDWTGSSPLHF
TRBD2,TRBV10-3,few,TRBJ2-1,TGTGCCATCAGTGAGTCGTTGGGACTAGCGGGGGAGAATGAGCAGTTCTTC,CAISESLGLAGENEQFF
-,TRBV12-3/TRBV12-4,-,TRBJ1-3,TGTGCCAGCAGCCCCGTGGACAGAGTCTCTGGAAACACCATATATTTT,CASSPVDRVSGNTIYF
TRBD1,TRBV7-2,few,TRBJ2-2,TGTGCCAGCAGCTCAGGACAGGGATACACCGGGGAGCTGTTTTTT,CASSSGQGYTGELFF
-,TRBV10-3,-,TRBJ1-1,TGTGCCATCAGTGGGTTAGACACTGAAGCTTTCTTT,CAISGLDTEAFF
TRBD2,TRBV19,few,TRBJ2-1,TGTGCCAGTAGTATAGATCACGCTAGCGGCACCTACAATGAGCAGTTCTTC,CASSIDHASGTYNEQFF
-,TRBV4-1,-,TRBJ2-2,TGCGCCAGCAGCCAGGAGCTAGCATGGGAGCTGTTTTTT,CASSQELAWELFF
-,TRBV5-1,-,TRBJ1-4,TGCGCCAGCAGCAGGGCGACAGCGGGTAATGAAAAACTGTTTTTT,CASSRATAGNEKLFF
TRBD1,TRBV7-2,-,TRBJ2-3,TGTGCCAGCAGCCCGAACGACAGGGTAGGATGGACAGATACGCAGTATTTT,CASSPNDRVGWTDTQYF
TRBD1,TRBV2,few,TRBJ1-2,TGTGCCAGTCCCTATGGACAGGGACTCTCTGGCTACACCTTC,CASPYGQGLSGYTF
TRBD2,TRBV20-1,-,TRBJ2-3,TGCAGTGCTAGAATAGCGGGGAGCACAGATACGCAGTATTTT,CSARIAGSTDTQYF
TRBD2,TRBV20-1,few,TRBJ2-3,TGCAGTGCCAAAACCCGAGCGGGAGGGCCCTTCGGCACAGATACGCAGTATTTT,CSAKTRAGGPFGTDTQYF
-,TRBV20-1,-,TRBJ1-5,TGCAGTGCTAGAGATTTCGGGGCTTATGGCAATCAGCCCCAGCATTTT,CSARDFGAYGNQPQHF
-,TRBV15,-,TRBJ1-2,TGTGCCACCAGCAGAGCCCCTGAAGGCTACACCTTC,CATSRAPEGYTF
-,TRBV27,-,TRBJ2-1,TGTGCCAGCAGTTTAGGCCGGTGGGTTGGCTACAATGAGCAGTTCTTC,CASSLGRWVGYNEQFF
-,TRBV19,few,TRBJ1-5,TGTGCCAGCAGTAGGGGCCAGCCCCAGCATTTT,CASSRGQPQHF
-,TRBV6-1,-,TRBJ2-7,TGTGCCAGCGAAGCCCCGGGACACCCGTCCTACGAGCAGTACTTC,CASEAPGHPSYEQYF
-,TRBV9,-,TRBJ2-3,TGTGCCAGCAGCCTAACTAGCTTAAACACAGATACGCAGTATTTT,CASSLTSLNTDTQYF
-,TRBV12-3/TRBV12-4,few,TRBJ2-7,TGTGCCAGCAGCCTTAGCGGACGCTCCTACGAGCAGTACTTC,CASSLSGRSYEQYF
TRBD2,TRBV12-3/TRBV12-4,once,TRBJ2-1,TGTGCCAGCAGCCCCAGGACTAGCGGGAGGGAGGGCAATGAGCAGTTCTTC,CASSPRTSGREGNEQFF
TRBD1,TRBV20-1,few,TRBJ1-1,TGCAGTGCCTTAGGACAGGGAGGGTACACTGAAGCTTTCTTT,CSALGQGGYTEAFF
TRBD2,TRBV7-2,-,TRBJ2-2,TGTGCCAGCAGCTTAGCGCTAGCGGGAGGGACCGGGGAGCTGTTTTTT,CASSLALAGGTGELFF
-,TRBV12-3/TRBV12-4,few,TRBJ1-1,TGTGCCAGCAGTTTATTTCCATCTGAAGCTTTCTTT,CASSLFPSEAFF
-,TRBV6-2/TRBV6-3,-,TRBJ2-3,TGTGCCAGCAGCGGAGACCGAGCATTTCGTTTGACAGAATTCACAGATACGCAGTATTTT,CASSGDRAFRLTEFTDTQYF
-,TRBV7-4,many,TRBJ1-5,TGTGCCAGCAGCACCTCGCAAGGGAGGGGGGGGCGTCGCAATCAGCCCCAGCATTTT,CASSTSQGRGGRRNQPQHF
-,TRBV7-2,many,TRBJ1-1,TGTGCCAGCAGCTTAGCGGCAGGGTACACTGAAGCTTTCTTT,CASSLAAGYTEAFF
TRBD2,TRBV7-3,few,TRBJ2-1,TGTGCCAGCAGCCGGATGGGGCTAGCGGTTGGGAATGAGCAGTTCTTC,CASSRMGLAVGNEQFF
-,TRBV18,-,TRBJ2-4,TGTGCCAGCTCACCACTTCGCCGGGGGCAAGCAATAGCCAAAAACATTCAGTACTTC,CASSPLRRGQAIAKNIQYF
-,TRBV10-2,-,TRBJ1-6,TGCGCCAGCAGTGAGCTTGGGAATTCACCCCTCCACTTT,CASSELGNSPLHF
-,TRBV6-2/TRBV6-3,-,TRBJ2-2,TGTGCCAGCAATTGGGACCTTACCGGGGAGCTGTTTTTT,CASNWDLTGELFF
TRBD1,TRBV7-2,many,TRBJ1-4,TGTGCCAGCAGCCCGACAGGGACGGGAAAGGGAACTAATGAAAAACTGTTTTTT,CASSPTGTGKGTNEKLFF
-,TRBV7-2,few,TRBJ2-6,TGTGCCAGCAGCTTATTCGTGTCTGGGGCCAACGTCCTGACTTTC,CASSLFVSGANVLTF
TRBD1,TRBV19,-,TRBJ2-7,TGTGCCAGTAGTCAACTAAACCGGGACAGGGGGCACTACGAGCAGTACTTC,CASSQLNRDRGHYEQYF
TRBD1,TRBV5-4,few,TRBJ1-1,TGTGCCAGCAGCCTCCGGACAGGGGGGCTGAACACTGAAGCTTTCTTT,CASSLRTGGLNTEAFF
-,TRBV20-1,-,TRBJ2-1,TGCAGTGCTGAGGATGGGGCGGGAAGGGCCTACAATGAGCAGTTCTTC,CSAEDGAGRAYNEQFF
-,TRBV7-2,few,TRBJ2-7,TGTGCCAGCAGCTTAGCGCTAGCATCCGAGCAGTACTTC,CASSLALASEQYF
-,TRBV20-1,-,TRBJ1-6,TGCAGTGCTAGAGATTACGGGGGCCCCCATAATTCACCCCTCCACTTT,CSARDYGGPHNSPLHF
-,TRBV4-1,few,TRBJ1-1,TGCGCCAGCAGCCAAGGTATCTCGAACACTGAAGCTTTCTTT,CASSQGISNTEAFF
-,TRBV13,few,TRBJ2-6,TGTGCCAGCAGCGTCCGACAAGCTGGGGCCAACGTCCTGACTTTC,CASSVRQAGANVLTF